This T cell receptor beta chain was recovered during a study of blood T cell repertoires in COVID-19. In germline, CDR1 is SGHRS, CDR2 YFSETQ. The CDR3 is 15 amino acids. Trimming took 0 bases from V and 4 from J; bases not matched to a gene: 2. Repertoires were generated with immunoSEQ multiplex PCR, while TCRdb's copy carries only in-frame clones and drops some. This table has about 240,000 clones, 75% to 85% appearing once. The origin of this receptor is a woman aged 55 to 70 with active or convalescent COVID-19. This sequence joins TRBV5-1 and TRBJ1-1; 11 bases are shared with TRBD1. Sequencing used peripheral blood. This CDR3 reads CASSLVGQGATEAFF. For the CDR3, the DNA is TGCGCCAGCAGCTTGGTTGGACAGGGGGCCACTGAAGCTTTCTTT.